Listed below are T cell receptor beta chains from one sample, sequenced in a study of human T cells and chemical hapten exposure. TCRdb re-derived calls from the RACE reads in MiXCR, one entry per CDR3 protein. The data contain approximately 180,000 distinct CDR3 sequences, around 30% of them singletons. Specimen: whole blood, collected in connection with sensitization to the hapten diphenylcyclopropenone (DPC). These TCRs come from a woman aged 30 to 39 with alopecia areata. Some clones in this sample may be carry-over from other donors' samples. The CDR3 runs from the conserved cysteine through the conserved F or W. A D gene is named only where the DNA matches it firmly. Only part of the rows carry a size: once, few, many, or a class if the clone is expanded.

TRBJ2-3 | TRBD2 | 14 | TRBV6-2/TRBV6-3 | - | CASHTSGGTDTQYF | TGTGCCAGCCATACCAGCGGGGGAACAGATACGCAGTATTTT
TRBJ1-5 | - | 15 | TRBV6-1 | - | CASSEDPGRNQPQHF | TGTGCCAGCAGTGAAGATCCAGGCCGCAATCAGCCCCAGCATTTT
TRBJ2-2 | - | 14 | TRBV20-1 | - | CSATGPTDTGELFF | TGCAGTGCCACCGGCCCGACAGACACCGGGGAGCTGTTTTTT
TRBJ1-6 | TRBD1 | 15 | TRBV3-1 | - | CASSERGQSNSPLHF | TGTGCCAGCAGCGAGCGGGGACAGAGTAATTCACCCCTCCACTTT
TRBJ2-7 | - | 15 | TRBV18 | - | CASSPSASLLYEQYF | TGTGCCAGCTCACCGTCCGCGTCATTACTATACGAGCAGTACTTC
TRBJ1-5 | - | 18 | TRBV2 | - | CASSDVSQWGDSNQPQHF | TGTGCCAGCAGTGATGTCAGCCAGTGGGGGGATAGCAATCAGCCCCAGCATTTT
TRBJ2-1 | - | 16 | TRBV9 | few | CASSVDVLSSYNEQFF | TGTGCCAGCAGCGTAGACGTGCTCAGCTCCTACAATGAGCAGTTCTTC
TRBJ1-2 | - | 13 | TRBV6-2/TRBV6-3 | - | CASSYLPSTGYTF | TGTGCCAGCAGTTATCTTCCCAGCACTGGCTACACCTTC
TRBJ1-1 | - | 14 | TRBV29-1 | - | CSVEVGRSNTEAFF | TGCAGCGTTGAAGTTGGTAGGTCGAACACTGAAGCTTTCTTT
TRBJ2-7 | - | 13 | TRBV12-3/TRBV12-4 | - | CASSLLGVYEQYF | TGTGCCAGCAGTTTACTCGGGGTCTACGAGCAGTACTTC
TRBJ2-3 | TRBD1 | 16 | TRBV28 | few | CASNADRAPSTDTQYF | TGTGCCAGCAACGCGGACAGGGCCCCTAGCACAGATACGCAGTATTTT
TRBJ2-1 | TRBD2 | 15 | TRBV3-1 | - | CASSQGGTIRGEQFF | TGTGCCAGCAGCCAAGGCGGGACTATAAGGGGTGAGCAGTTCTTC
TRBJ2-5 | TRBD2 | 14 | TRBV20-1 | many | CSAFLAGAPETQYF | TGCAGTGCATTTCTAGCGGGAGCCCCAGAGACCCAGTACTTC
TRBJ2-2 | - | 12 | TRBV24-1 | few | CATSDNTGELFF | TGTGCCACCAGTGATAACACCGGGGAGCTGTTTTTT
TRBJ2-7 | TRBD2 | 13 | TRBV10-3 | many | CAISEAGAYEQYF | TGTGCCATCAGTGAAGCGGGGGCTTACGAGCAGTACTTC
TRBJ1-3 | TRBD1 | 15 | TRBV6-5 | - | CASSRGQLTGNTIYF | TGTGCCAGCAGTCGGGGACAGTTGACTGGAAACACCATATATTTT